This T cell receptor beta chain was sequenced during a study of regulatory T cells in long-lasting Graves disease. Overall study results and limits: Favoring TRBV28, TRBJ1-2 and TRBJ2-5 was a feature seen in persistent disease.

Described time point: newly diagnosed GD, antithyroid drugs for less than 3 months. The authors made the TCR library using RNA they extracted from PBMCs. With 2 bases clipped from V and 2 bases from J, the junction kept 2 bases outside the gene matches. This CDR3 region has 13 residues. The germline gives CDR1 DFQATT, CDR2 SNEGSKA (reference sequence). Arm-PCR with iRepertoire HTBI primers amplified the CDR3 regions for these TCR beta libraries. TCRdb reanalysed the multiplex PCR reads using MiXCR and keeps one entry per CDR3 protein. Of 560,000 or so distinct CDR3 sequences listed, 16% are singletons. This clonotype turned up a few times. Its antigen remains unknown. These data also featured in a second study, about T cells in Graves' hyperthyroidism and ophthalmopathy.

The chain employs TRBV20-1 and TRBJ2-7; TRBD1 agrees at 8 bases. The material was peripheral blood mononuclear cells (PBMCs), obtained at new diagnosis, from a patient treated with antithyroid drugs. This receptor was obtained from a man between 18 and 29 years old with Graves disease. This CDR3 reads CSARQGAAYEQYF. The CDR3 DNA is TGCAGTGCTAGACAGGGGGCCGCCTACGAGCAGTACTTC.